This TCR beta chain originates from a study of shared clonotypes between healthy human individuals. Study as a whole: Donors consisted of a couple of women and a few men between 18 and 49. Study-level results: Generally, estimated richness proved larger in naive subsets than it did in memory subsets.

This clone was observed many times. Its antigen is as yet unknown. Other nucleotide sequences in the sample specify the same CDR3. Splitting of each subset's genomic DNA was done evenly across several immunoSEQ plates. Sorted-subset replicate PCR reactions contained around 220 ng DNA, corresponding to about 30,000 T cell genomes. Some clones are missing from TCRdb's copy, which holds only in-frame ones; the method was immunoSEQ multiplex PCR. The repertoire holds almost 750,000 clones, with just under 75% as singletons. The CDR3 length is 13 residues. V gave up 1 base and J gave up 1 base, with 3 bases separating them. Germline V CDR1 and CDR2: MNHEY, SMNVEV (reference sequence).

This clonotype was sampled from a woman in her 30s in good health. The sequenced material came from memory CD4+ T cells sorted from blood. Described subset: CD45RA-negative fraction. This rearrangement joins TRBV27 to TRBJ2-3, with D unresolved. In nucleotides, the CDR3 is TGTGCCAGCAGTTTATTCGGCACAGATACGCAGTATTTT. Translated, it gives CASSLFGTDTQYF.